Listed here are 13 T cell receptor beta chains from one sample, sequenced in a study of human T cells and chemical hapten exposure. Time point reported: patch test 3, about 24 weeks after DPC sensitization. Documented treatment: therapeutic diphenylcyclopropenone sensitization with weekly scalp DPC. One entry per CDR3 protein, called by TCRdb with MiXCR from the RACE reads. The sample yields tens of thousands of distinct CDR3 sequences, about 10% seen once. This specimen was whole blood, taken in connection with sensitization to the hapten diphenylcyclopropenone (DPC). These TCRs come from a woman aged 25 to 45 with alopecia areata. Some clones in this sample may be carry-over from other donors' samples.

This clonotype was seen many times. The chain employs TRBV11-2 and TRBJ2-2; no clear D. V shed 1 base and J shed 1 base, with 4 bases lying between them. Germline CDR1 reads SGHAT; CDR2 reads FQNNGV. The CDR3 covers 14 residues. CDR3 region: CASSLAQNTGELFF. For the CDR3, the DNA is TGTGCCAGCAGCTTAGCTCAGAACACCGGGGAGCTGTTTTTT.

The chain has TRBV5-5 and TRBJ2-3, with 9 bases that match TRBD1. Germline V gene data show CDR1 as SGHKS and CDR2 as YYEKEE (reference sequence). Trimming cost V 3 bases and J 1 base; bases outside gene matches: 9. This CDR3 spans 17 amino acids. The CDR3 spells CASSYATGGAGTDTQYF. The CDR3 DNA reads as TGTGCCAGCAGCTACGCTACAGGGGGCGCTGGCACAGATACGCAGTATTTT. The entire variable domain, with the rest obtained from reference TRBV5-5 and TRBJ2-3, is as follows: DAGVTQSPTHLIKTRGQQVTLRCSPISGHKSVSWYQQVLGQGPQFIFQYYEKEERGRGNFPDRFSARQFPNYSSELNVNALLLGDSALYLCASSYATGGAGTDTQYFGPGTRLTVL.

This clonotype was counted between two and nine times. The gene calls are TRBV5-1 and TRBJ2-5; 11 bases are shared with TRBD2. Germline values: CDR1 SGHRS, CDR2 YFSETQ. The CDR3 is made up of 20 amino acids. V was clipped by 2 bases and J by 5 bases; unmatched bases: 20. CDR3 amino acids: CASSFPAGTSGKTREETQYF. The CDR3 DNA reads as TGCGCCAGCAGCTTCCCCGCCGGGACTAGCGGAAAAACGCGAGAGGAGACCCAGTACTTC.

The CDR3 sequence: CASSPRSGEQFF. DNA for the CDR3: TGTGCCAGCAGCCCCCGTAGTGGTGAGCAGTTCTTC. The chain uses TRBV7-2 and TRBJ2-1; D ambiguous. Germline V CDR1 and CDR2: SGHTA, FQGNSA. Trimming removed 5 bases at V and 9 bases at J, with 11 bases between. The CDR3 has 12 amino acids.

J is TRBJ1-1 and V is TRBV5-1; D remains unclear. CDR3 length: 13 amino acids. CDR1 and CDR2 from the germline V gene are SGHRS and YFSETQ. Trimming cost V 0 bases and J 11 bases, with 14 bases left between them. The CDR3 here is CASSLVGLEEAFF. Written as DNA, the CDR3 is TGCGCCAGCAGCTTGGTAGGTCTGGAAGAGGCTTTCTTT.

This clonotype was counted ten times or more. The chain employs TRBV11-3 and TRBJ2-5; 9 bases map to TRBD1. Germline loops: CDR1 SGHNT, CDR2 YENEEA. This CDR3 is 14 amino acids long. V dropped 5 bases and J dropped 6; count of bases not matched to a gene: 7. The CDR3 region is CASSKGDRDKTQYF. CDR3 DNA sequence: TGTGCCAGCAGCAAAGGGGACAGGGACAAGACCCAGTACTTC.

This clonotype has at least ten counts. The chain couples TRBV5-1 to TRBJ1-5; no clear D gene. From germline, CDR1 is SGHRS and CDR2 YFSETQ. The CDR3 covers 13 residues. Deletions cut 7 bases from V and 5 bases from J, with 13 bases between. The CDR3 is CASRSRIYQPQHF. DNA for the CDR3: TGCGCCAGCCGTTCAAGAATCTATCAGCCCCAGCATTTT.

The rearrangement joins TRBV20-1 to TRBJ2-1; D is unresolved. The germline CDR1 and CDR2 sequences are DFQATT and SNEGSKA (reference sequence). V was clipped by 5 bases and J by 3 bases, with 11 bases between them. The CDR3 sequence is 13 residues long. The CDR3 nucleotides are TGCAGTGCTGCGGCAGGCCACTACAATGAGCAGTTCTTC. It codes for CSAAAGHYNEQFF.

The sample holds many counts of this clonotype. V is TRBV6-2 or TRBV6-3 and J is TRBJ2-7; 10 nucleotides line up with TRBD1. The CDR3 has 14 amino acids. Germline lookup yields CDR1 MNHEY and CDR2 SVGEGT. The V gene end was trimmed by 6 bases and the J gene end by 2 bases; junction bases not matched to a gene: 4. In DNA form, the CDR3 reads TGTGCCAGCAGAGGGACAGGGGTAACCTACGAGCAGTACTTC. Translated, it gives CASRGTGVTYEQYF.

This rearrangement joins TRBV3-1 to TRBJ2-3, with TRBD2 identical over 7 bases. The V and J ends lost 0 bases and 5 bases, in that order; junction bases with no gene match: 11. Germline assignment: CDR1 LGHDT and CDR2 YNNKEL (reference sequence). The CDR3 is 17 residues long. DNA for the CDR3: TGTGCCAGCAGCCAAGATCCTGGCGGGAGAGCTGGAGATACGCAGTATTTT. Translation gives CASSQDPGGRAGDTQYF.

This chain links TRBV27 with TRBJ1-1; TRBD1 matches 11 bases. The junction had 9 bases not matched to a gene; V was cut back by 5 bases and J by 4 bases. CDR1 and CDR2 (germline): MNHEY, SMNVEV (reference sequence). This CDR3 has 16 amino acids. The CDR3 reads CASSLWTGGLVTEAFF. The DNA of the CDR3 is TGTGCCAGCAGTCTTTGGACAGGGGGCTTAGTCACTGAAGCTTTCTTT.

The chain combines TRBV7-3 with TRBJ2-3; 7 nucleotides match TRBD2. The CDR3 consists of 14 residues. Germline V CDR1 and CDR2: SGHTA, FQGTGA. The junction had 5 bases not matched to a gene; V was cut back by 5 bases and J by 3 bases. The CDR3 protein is CASSITGGTDTQYF. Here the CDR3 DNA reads TGTGCCAGCAGCATTACCGGGGGGACAGATACGCAGTATTTT.

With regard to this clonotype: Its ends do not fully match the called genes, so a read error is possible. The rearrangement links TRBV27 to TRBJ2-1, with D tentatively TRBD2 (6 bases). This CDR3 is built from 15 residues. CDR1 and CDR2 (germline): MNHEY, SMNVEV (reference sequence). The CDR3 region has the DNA TGTGTCAGCAGAGAGACTAGATACTCCTACAATGAGCAGTTCTTC. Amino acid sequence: CVSRETRYSYNEQFF.